The entry below gives a single T cell receptor beta chain sequence along with its context. The sample originates from a study of OX40 agonist ivuxolimab in advanced cancers. At the level of the study: Administration of intravenous ivuxolimab to patients occurred every 2 weeks at 0.01 to 10 mg/kg.

Repertoires were generated with immunoSEQ multiplex PCR, while TCRdb's copy carries only in-frame clones and drops some. Of around 53,000 clones in the sample, roughly 80% were seen once. The germline gives CDR1 MNHNY, CDR2 SVGAGI (reference sequence). V lost 4 bases, J lost 7 bases, and 10 bases lay in between. CDR3 length: 12 residues. This specimen consisted of CD4+ or CD8+ T cells sorted from blood, obtained in a trial of the OX40 agonist ivuxolimab. The sequence derives from an adult with an advanced solid tumor such as melanoma, head and neck, liver or kidney cancer. V is TRBV6-6 and J is TRBJ1-1; D call uncertain. The DNA of the CDR3 is TGTGCCAGCAGTTTCGGCGGTAATGAAGCTTTCTTT. Amino acid sequence: CASSFGGNEAFF.